The rows below give T cell receptor beta chains drawn from one sample of a study of Graves' ophthalmopathy and Graves' hyperthyroidism. TCRdb used MiXCR to reprocess the multiplex PCR reads, holding one entry per CDR3 protein. The top ten clones hold roughly 46% of a sample with hundreds of thousands of distinct CDR3 sequences, roughly 40% of them seen once. Sequenced: peripheral blood. These receptors were collected from an adult man with Graves' ophthalmopathy. Both conserved end residues are part of each CDR3. Each record gives: D gene, V gene, clone size, J gene, CDR3 protein, CDR3 DNA. The D gene is left open where the match is weak. Clone sizes are given selectively: once, few, many, or a class where the clone is expanded.

d_gene: NA; v_gene: TRBV9; abundance: NA; j_gene: TRBJ2-2; CDR3aa: CASSETPVGGELFF; CDR3nt: TGTGCCAGCAGTGAGACACCTGTCGGAGGGGAGCTGTTTTTT
d_gene: TRBD2; v_gene: TRBV10-3; abundance: NA; j_gene: TRBJ2-3; CDR3aa: CAISATQLAGVSTDTQYF; CDR3nt: TGTGCCATCAGTGCTACTCAGTTAGCGGGAGTGAGCACAGATACGCAGTATTTT
d_gene: TRBD1; v_gene: TRBV7-9; abundance: NA; j_gene: TRBJ2-2; CDR3aa: CASSFPRGSTGELFF; CDR3nt: TGTGCCAGCAGCTTCCCCAGGGGGAGCACCGGGGAGCTGTTTTTT
d_gene: NA; v_gene: TRBV2; abundance: few; j_gene: TRBJ2-2; CDR3aa: CASSPVNEGELFF; CDR3nt: TGTGCCAGCAGTCCCGTGAACGAGGGGGAGCTGTTTTTT
d_gene: TRBD1; v_gene: TRBV10-3; abundance: few; j_gene: TRBJ2-7; CDR3aa: CASRKRQGLYEQYF; CDR3nt: TGTGCCAGCCGGAAGAGACAGGGCCTCTACGAGCAGTACTTC
d_gene: NA; v_gene: TRBV7-9; abundance: few; j_gene: TRBJ2-7; CDR3aa: CASSQFRIDEQYF; CDR3nt: TGTGCCAGCAGCCAATTTAGGATCGACGAGCAGTACTTC
d_gene: TRBD2; v_gene: TRBV7-6; abundance: NA; j_gene: TRBJ2-7; CDR3aa: CASSRSASGWGSSEQYF; CDR3nt: TGTGCCAGCAGCCGTTCCGCTAGCGGGTGGGGGTCGAGCGAGCAGTACTTC
d_gene: NA; v_gene: TRBV2; abundance: NA; j_gene: TRBJ1-6; CDR3aa: CASSELGHGTPLHF; CDR3nt: TGTGCCAGCAGTGAATTGGGACACGGGACACCCCTCCACTTT
d_gene: TRBD1; v_gene: TRBV7-9; abundance: many; j_gene: TRBJ1-3; CDR3aa: CASSTVSGTGSNTIYF; CDR3nt: TGTGCCAGCAGCACGGTCTCCGGGACAGGGTCAAACACCATATATTTT
d_gene: NA; v_gene: TRBV10-3; abundance: many; j_gene: TRBJ2-5; CDR3aa: CAIKAWSDQETQYF; CDR3nt: TGTGCCATCAAGGCGTGGAGCGATCAAGAGACCCAGTACTTC
d_gene: NA; v_gene: TRBV10-3; abundance: few; j_gene: TRBJ1-1; CDR3aa: CASNAGLLIAEAFF; CDR3nt: TGTGCCAGCAATGCTGGACTACTAATCGCTGAAGCTTTCTTT
d_gene: TRBD1; v_gene: TRBV7-2; abundance: few; j_gene: TRBJ2-5; CDR3aa: CASSNPTGGQETQYF; CDR3nt: TGTGCCAGCAGCAATCCAACAGGGGGCCAAGAGACCCAGTACTTC
d_gene: TRBD1; v_gene: TRBV29-1; abundance: many; j_gene: TRBJ1-2; CDR3aa: CSVGTGGYYGYTF; CDR3nt: TGCAGCGTCGGGACAGGGGGGTACTATGGCTACACCTTC
d_gene: NA; v_gene: TRBV7-9; abundance: once; j_gene: TRBJ2-7; CDR3aa: CASSSQGTFVEQYF; CDR3nt: TGTGCCAGCAGCAGCCAAGGGACCTTCGTAGAGCAGTACTTC
d_gene: NA; v_gene: TRBV29-1; abundance: many; j_gene: TRBJ1-1; CDR3aa: CSVVFGGNTEAFF; CDR3nt: TGCAGCGTTGTCTTCGGGGGGAACACTGAAGCTTTCTTT
d_gene: NA; v_gene: TRBV2; abundance: many; j_gene: TRBJ2-7; CDR3aa: CASGGQGIEQYF; CDR3nt: TGTGCCAGCGGAGGGCAGGGGATCGAGCAGTACTTC
d_gene: TRBD1; v_gene: TRBV25-1; abundance: NA; j_gene: TRBJ1-2; CDR3aa: CASRTGGETNYGYTF; CDR3nt: TGTGCCAGCCGGACAGGCGGGGAGACCAACTATGGCTACACCTTC
d_gene: NA; v_gene: TRBV3-1; abundance: once; j_gene: TRBJ2-3; CDR3aa: CASSQDSSGTDTQYF; CDR3nt: TGTGCCAGCAGCCAAGATTCCAGCGGCACAGATACGCAGTATTTT
d_gene: NA; v_gene: TRBV19; abundance: many; j_gene: TRBJ2-5; CDR3aa: CASSITPTETQYF; CDR3nt: TGTGCCAGTAGTATCACCCCGACGGAGACCCAGTACTTC
d_gene: NA; v_gene: TRBV7-8; abundance: NA; j_gene: TRBJ1-1; CDR3aa: CASSELGFGAEAFF; CDR3nt: TGTGCCAGCAGTGAACTCGGTTTTGGCGCTGAAGCTTTCTTT
d_gene: TRBD2; v_gene: TRBV7-3; abundance: many; j_gene: TRBJ2-5; CDR3aa: CASSTSGLATETQYF; CDR3nt: TGTGCCAGCAGCACTTCGGGACTAGCGACGGAGACCCAGTACTTC
d_gene: TRBD1; v_gene: TRBV7-3; abundance: many; j_gene: TRBJ1-1; CDR3aa: CASSLNRGSEAFF; CDR3nt: TGTGCCAGCAGCCTTAACAGGGGCTCTGAAGCTTTCTTT
d_gene: NA; v_gene: TRBV30; abundance: NA; j_gene: TRBJ1-2; CDR3aa: CAWSARLYGYTF; CDR3nt: TGTGCCTGGAGTGCGAGGCTCTATGGCTACACCTTC
d_gene: NA; v_gene: TRBV7-9; abundance: many; j_gene: TRBJ1-5; CDR3aa: CASSNRGGTGQPQHF; CDR3nt: TGTGCCAGCAGCAATAGGGGGGGGACGGGCCAGCCCCAGCATTTT
d_gene: NA; v_gene: TRBV10-3; abundance: NA; j_gene: TRBJ1-1; CDR3aa: CAISGSGELGNTEAFF; CDR3nt: TGTGCCATCAGTGGCTCCGGGGAACTGGGGAACACTGAAGCTTTCTTT
d_gene: NA; v_gene: TRBV10-3; abundance: NA; j_gene: TRBJ2-7; CDR3aa: CATMWFGYEQYF; CDR3nt: TGTGCCACAATGTGGTTCGGATACGAGCAGTACTTC